Each of the 25 T cell receptor beta chains below was sequenced from the same sample in a study of OX40 agonist ivuxolimab in advanced cancers. Some clones are missing from TCRdb's copy, which holds only in-frame ones; the method was immunoSEQ multiplex PCR. Among around 63,000 clones listed, 80% to 90% were seen once. The specimen comprised CD4+ or CD8+ T cells sorted from blood, sampled in a trial of the OX40 agonist ivuxolimab. Receptors were obtained from an adult with an advanced solid tumor such as melanoma, head and neck, liver or kidney cancer.

This chain connects TRBV5-4 to TRBJ2-5, with 8 bases lining up with TRBD1. The J call may not be correct, given that the DNA end is closer to TRBJ2-7. Per the germline V gene, CDR1 is SGHNT and CDR2 is YYREEE (reference sequence). The CDR3 is 15 amino acids. The CDR3 sequence: CASSGWTGSSYEQYF. CDR3 nucleotide sequence: TGTGCCAGCAGCGGATGGACAGGGAGCTCCTACGAGCAGTACTTC.

This chain links TRBV7-9 with TRBJ1-3; possible D gene TRBD1, 6 bases. V shed 5 bases and J shed 6 bases, with 17 bases lying between them. This CDR3 region has 15 residues. Germline V gene lookup returns CDR1 SEHNR and CDR2 FQNEAQ (reference sequence). CDR3 nucleotides: TGTGCCAGCAGCGCGCCAGGGGTTCCTGAAAACACCATATATTTT. This gives the protein CASSAPGVPENTIYF.

The chain has TRBV27 and TRBJ1-2, with unresolved D. Per the germline V gene, CDR1 is MNHEY and CDR2 is SMNVEV (reference sequence). CDR3 length: 14 residues. Trimming left V 5 bases short and J 8 bases short, with 18 bases between. As DNA, the CDR3 is TGTGCCAGCAGTCACCTCGCGAGGTTCGGCGGCTACACCTTC. Translated, it gives CASSHLARFGGYTF.

The rearrangement links TRBV6-1 to TRBJ1-2; TRBD1 might be the D (5 bases). Germline lookup yields CDR1 MNHNS and CDR2 SASEGT. The V end lost 6 bases, the J end lost 5 bases, and 13 bases lay between the germline ends. CDR3 size: 13 residues. In nucleotides, the CDR3 is TGTGCCAGCAGAAATCAAGGGACTTATGGCTACACCTTC. The encoded protein is CASRNQGTYGYTF.

The CDR3 reads CASSGWTGSSYEQYF. As DNA, the CDR3 is TGCGCCAGCAGCGGGTGGACAGGGAGCTCCTACGAGCAGTACTTC. This chain joins TRBV5-1 and TRBJ2-7; TRBD1 matches at 8 bases. The junction had 6 bases not matched to a gene; V was cut back by 4 bases and J by 0 bases. Germline CDR1 is SGHRS and CDR2 is YFSETQ. This CDR3 contains 15 residues.

The DNA of the CDR3 is TGTGCCAGCTCAACCTTTACAGGGGATGAGCAGTTCTTC. Its translation: CASSTFTGDEQFF. J is TRBJ2-1 and V is TRBV18, with 7 bases matching TRBD1. CDR3 length equals 13 residues. Germline loops: CDR1 KGHSH, CDR2 LQKENI. Germline trimming cut 5 bases from V and 8 bases from J; bases unmatched to any gene: 6. Based on the CDR3 plus reference TRBV18 and TRBJ2-1, the full variable domain is NAGVMQNPRHLVRRRGQEARLRCSPMKGHSHVYWYRQLPEEGLKFMVYLQKENIIDESGMPKERFSAEFPKEGPSILRIQQVVRGDSAAYFCASSTFTGDEQFFGPGTRLTVL.

This chain joins TRBV27 and TRBJ2-7; tentative D call: TRBD2 (5 bases). Trimming left V 1 base short and J 4 bases short, with 8 bases between. Germline V gives CDR1 MNHEY, CDR2 SMNVEV (reference sequence). The CDR3 sequence is 13 residues long. This chain's CDR3 is CASSLYGVYEQYF. DNA for the CDR3: TGTGCCAGCAGTTTATACGGGGTTTACGAGCAGTACTTC.

The table lists this clone with a few counts. The chain has TRBV7-2 and TRBJ2-5; D is unresolved. This CDR3 has 15 residues. Trimming left V 0 bases short and J 6 bases short, with 14 bases between. The germline CDR1 and CDR2 sequences are SGHTA and FQGNSA. CDR3 residues: CASSLARVVGKTQYF. The CDR3 bases are TGTGCCAGCAGCTTAGCAAGGGTAGTCGGCAAGACCCAGTACTTC.

The chain couples TRBV19 to TRBJ1-1; no reliable D call. The germline gives CDR1 LNHDA, CDR2 SQIVND (reference sequence). Trimming took off 5 bases at V and 1 base at J, with 8 bases between the two ends. The CDR3 sequence is 13 residues long. The CDR3 bases are TGTGCCAGTAGTCAGCTGAGGAACACTGAAGCTTTCTTT. Translated, it gives CASSQLRNTEAFF.

The count of this clone is one. The J gene is TRBJ2-3, the V gene TRBV5-6; maybe TRBD2 (6 bases). The CDR3 has 13 amino acids. Germline V gene data show CDR1 as SGHDT and CDR2 as YYEEEE. The ends were cut back, 5 bases at V and 1 base at J, with 8 bases in the middle. The CDR3 DNA reads TGTGCCAGCAGTCCGGGGGGCACAGATACGCAGTATTTT. Translating it yields CASSPGGTDTQYF.

The chain carries TRBV4-1 and TRBJ2-7, with 8 bases aligning to TRBD1. After removal of 3 bases from V and 5 bases from J, the junction contained 15 bases not matched to a gene. The CDR3 is 17 amino acids. The germline V gene encodes CDR1 MGHRA and CDR2 YSYEKL. The CDR3 loop is CASSHPYPRTGWNEQYF. CDR3 nucleotides: TGCGCCAGCAGCCATCCCTATCCCCGGACAGGGTGGAACGAGCAGTACTTC.

The chain combines TRBV10-2 with TRBJ1-5; D ambiguous. The CDR3 loop spans 13 amino acids. CDR1 is WSHSY and CDR2 is SAAADI in the germline V gene. Trimming removed 5 bases at V and 5 bases at J, with 10 bases between. The CDR3 DNA is TGCGCCAGCAGTTTCGACTGGTATCAGCCCCAGCATTTT. Its translation is CASSFDWYQPQHF.

This clone was seen a single time. The chain links TRBV27 to TRBJ2-7, with D tentatively TRBD2 (5 bases). CDR3 length equals 14 residues. V lost 5 bases to trimming and J lost 2 bases, with 13 bases between them. Germline CDR1 reads MNHEY; CDR2 reads SMNVEV (reference sequence). CDR3 bases: TGTGCCAGCAGTCTAGGGAGAGGGCCCTACGAGCAGTACTTC. It is translated as CASSLGRGPYEQYF.

J is TRBJ1-6 and V is TRBV6-6; D unresolved. V was pared by 6 bases and J by 0 bases, with 9 bases between. Germline V lookup: CDR1 MNHNY, CDR2 SVGAGI (reference sequence). The length of the CDR3 is 15 residues. CDR3 coding DNA: TGTGCCAGCAGCCGATTGAGCTCCTATAATTCACCCCTCCACTTT. As protein: CASSRLSSYNSPLHF.

The chain joins TRBV18 to TRBJ1-3; TRBD1 matches 7 bases. This CDR3 has 16 residues. The V gene end was trimmed by 2 bases and the J gene end by 3 bases; junction bases not matched to a gene: 7. CDR1 is KGHSH and CDR2 is LQKENI in the germline V gene. The CDR3 bases are TGTGCCAGCTCACCATTTGAACAGGGGAGTGGAAACACCATATATTTT. Amino acid sequence: CASSPFEQGSGNTIYF.

This sequence joins TRBV27 and TRBJ2-2, with a possible D match to TRBD2 (5 bases). CDR3 length: 13 amino acids. Trimming cost V 7 bases and J 8 bases, with 14 bases left between them. The V gene's germline CDR1 is MNHEY and CDR2 SMNVEV (reference sequence). The CDR3 here is CASKQPGEGELFF. The CDR3, as DNA: TGTGCCAGCAAACAACCCGGGGAAGGGGAGCTGTTTTTT.

On this clone itself: Other nucleotide sequences in the sample specify the same CDR3. This chain connects TRBV18 to TRBJ1-6, with D maybe TRBD1 (5 bases). This CDR3 region has 15 residues. Germline CDR1 and CDR2: KGHSH and LQKENI. Trimming removed 6 bases from V and 6 bases from J, with 15 bases in between. The CDR3 DNA sequence: TGTGCCAGCTCCCTTTCGGGACCGATTAATTCACCCCTCCACTTT. It encodes CASSLSGPINSPLHF.

The chain carries TRBV2 and TRBJ2-7; 9 nucleotides line up with TRBD2. V dropped 6 bases and J dropped 7; count of bases not matched to a gene: 13. This CDR3 has 15 residues. Germline CDR1 and CDR2: SNHLY and FYNNEI. CDR3 nucleotide sequence: TGTGCCAGCAGGACTCAGCGGGGGGTTCCTTCTGAGCAGTACTTC. Translated: CASRTQRGVPSEQYF.

This chain links TRBV2 with TRBJ1-2, with D uncertain. The CDR3 runs 11 residues. The germline V and J ends were trimmed by 6 bases and 1 base, with 3 bases remaining between them. Per the germline V gene, CDR1 is SNHLY and CDR2 is FYNNEI. CDR3 protein: CASRVNYGYTF. CDR3 nucleotides: TGTGCCAGCAGGGTTAACTATGGCTACACCTTC.

The chain has TRBV10-1 and TRBJ1-1; possibly TRBD1 for D (6 bases). CDR3 size: 16 residues. The germline gives CDR1 WNHNN, CDR2 SYGVQD (reference sequence). V dropped 2 bases and J dropped 5 bases, with 18 bases sitting between them. The CDR3 DNA reads TGCGCCAGCAGTGAGACAACAGGGCTGGTGGGAACTGAAGCTTTCTTT. This encodes CASSETTGLVGTEAFF.

This clone was seen a single time. The rearrangement uses TRBV4-2 and TRBJ2-7; 7 positions agree with TRBD2. The V and J ends lost 4 bases and 4 bases, in that order; junction bases with no gene match: 10. Germline V gene sequence: CDR1 LGHNA, CDR2 YNFKEQ. CDR3 length: 15 amino acids. CDR3 sequence: CASSPGGYYGYEQYF. The CDR3 DNA reads as TGTGCCAGCAGCCCCGGGGGGTACTACGGGTACGAGCAGTACTTC.

This rearrangement joins TRBV5-1 to TRBJ2-5; a possible D gene is TRBD2 (5 bases). V was pared by 3 bases and J by 5 bases, with 14 bases between. The CDR3 length is 14 residues. From germline, CDR1 is SGHRS and CDR2 YFSETQ. The CDR3 here is CASSSGFSGETQYF. For the CDR3, the DNA is TGCGCCAGCAGCTCGGGATTCTCGGGGGAGACCCAGTACTTC.

The V and J genes are TRBV9 and TRBJ2-5, with 10 positions matching TRBD1. This CDR3 has 15 amino acids. Germline V gene lookup returns CDR1 SGDLS and CDR2 YYNGEE. The V and J ends lost 4 bases and 3 bases, in that order; junction bases with no gene match: 6. CDR3 loop: CASSPWTGGEETQYF. The CDR3 coding sequence is TGTGCCAGCAGCCCCTGGACAGGGGGGGAAGAGACCCAGTACTTC.

The rearrangement uses TRBV2 and TRBJ1-1, with unresolved D. The CDR3 length is 13 residues. Trimming removed 9 bases at V and 1 base at J, with 12 bases between. The V gene's germline CDR1 is SNHLY and CDR2 FYNNEI. The CDR3 is CASYDPRNTEAFF. As DNA, the CDR3 is TGTGCCAGTTATGACCCGCGGAACACTGAAGCTTTCTTT.

J is TRBJ2-1 and V is TRBV19; D is unresolved. Trimming took off 6 bases at V and 0 bases at J, with 12 bases between the two ends. The CDR3 totals 15 residues. In germline, CDR1 is LNHDA, CDR2 SQIVND (reference sequence). This chain's CDR3 is CASRNRASSYNEQFF. CDR3 bases: TGTGCCAGTAGGAATCGGGCAAGCTCCTACAATGAGCAGTTCTTC. The full variable domain, rest sourced from reference TRBV19 and TRBJ2-1, is DGGITQSPKYLFRKEGQNVTLSCEQNLNHDAMYWYRQDPGQGLRLIYYSQIVNDFQKGDIAEGYSVSREKKESFPLTVTSAQKNPTAFYLCASRNRASSYNEQFFGPGTRLTVL.